Here is one T cell receptor beta chain with its context. This record comes from a study of Ad26.COV2.S vaccination and SARS-CoV-2 variants. The ends lost 6 bases at V and 1 base at J; junction bases unmatched: 8. Germline V gene lookup returns CDR1 KGHSH and CDR2 LQKENI. This CDR3 is built from 15 residues. The protocol was immunoSEQ multiplex PCR, while the TCRdb copy is restricted to in-frame clones and leaves out a portion. The sample has some 190,000 clones, about 83% seen once. This sequence was found in a human donor who had recovered from COVID-19. This chain joins TRBV18 and TRBJ1-1; the match to TRBD1 covers 7 bases. The source was peripheral blood, collected after recovery from COVID-19. This CDR3 is CASSTGVWGNTEAFF. DNA of the CDR3: TGTGCCAGCTCTACAGGGGTTTGGGGGAACACTGAAGCTTTCTTT.